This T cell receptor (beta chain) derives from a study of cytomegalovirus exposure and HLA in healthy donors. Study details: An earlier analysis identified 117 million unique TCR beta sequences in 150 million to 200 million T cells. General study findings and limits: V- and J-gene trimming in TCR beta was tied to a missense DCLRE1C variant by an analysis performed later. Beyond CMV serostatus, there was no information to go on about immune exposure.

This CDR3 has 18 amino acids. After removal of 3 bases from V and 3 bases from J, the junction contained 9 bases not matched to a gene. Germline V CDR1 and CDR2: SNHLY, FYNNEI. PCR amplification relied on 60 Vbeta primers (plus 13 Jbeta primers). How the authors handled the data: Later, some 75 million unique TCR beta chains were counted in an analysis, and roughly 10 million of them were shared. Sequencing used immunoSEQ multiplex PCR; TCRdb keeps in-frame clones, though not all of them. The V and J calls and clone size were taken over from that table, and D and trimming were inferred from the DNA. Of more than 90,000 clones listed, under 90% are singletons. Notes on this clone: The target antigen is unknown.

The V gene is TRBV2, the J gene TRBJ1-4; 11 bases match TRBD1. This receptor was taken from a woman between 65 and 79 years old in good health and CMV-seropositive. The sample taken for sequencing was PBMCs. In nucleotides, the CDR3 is TGTGCCAGCAGTGAGGTTAGGACAGGGGGCGCCCCTAATGAAAAACTGTTTTTT. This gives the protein CASSEVRTGGAPNEKLFF.